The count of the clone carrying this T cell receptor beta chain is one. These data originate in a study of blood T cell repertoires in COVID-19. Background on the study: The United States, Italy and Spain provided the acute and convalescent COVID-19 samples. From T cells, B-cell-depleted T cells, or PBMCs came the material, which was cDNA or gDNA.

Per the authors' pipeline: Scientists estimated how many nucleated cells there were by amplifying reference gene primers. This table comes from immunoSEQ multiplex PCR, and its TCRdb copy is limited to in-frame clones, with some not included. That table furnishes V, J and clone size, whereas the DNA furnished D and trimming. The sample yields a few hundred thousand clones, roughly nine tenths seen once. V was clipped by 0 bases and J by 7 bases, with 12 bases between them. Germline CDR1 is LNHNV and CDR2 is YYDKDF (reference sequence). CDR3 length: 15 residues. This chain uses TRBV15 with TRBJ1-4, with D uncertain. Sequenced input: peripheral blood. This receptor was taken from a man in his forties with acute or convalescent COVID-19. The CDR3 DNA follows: TGTGCCACCAGCAGAGATCCGCAGTTCCCTGAAAAACTGTTTTTT. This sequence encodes CATSRDPQFPEKLFF.